These 17 T cell receptor beta chains came from one sample sequenced in a study of tumor and adjacent non-tumor tissue in lung cancer. The template was RNA from unsorted bulk tissue. The library came from three nested PCR rounds adapted from ARM-PCR protocols. Each CDR3 protein is one row after TCRdb ran MiXCR on the multiplex PCR reads. The sample has fewer than 120,000 distinct CDR3 sequences, 84% seen once. The specimen was lung tumor tissue. These receptor sequences come from an older man with non-small cell lung cancer.

This chain uses TRBV12-3 or TRBV12-4 with TRBJ2-1; 7 positions agree with TRBD1. The junction had 13 bases not matched to a gene; V was cut back by 4 bases and J by 7 bases. The CDR3 loop spans 16 amino acids. CDR3 loop: CASSWVGWGRGNEQFF. The CDR3 nucleotides read TGTGCCAGCAGTTGGGTGGGATGGGGCAGGGGGAATGAGCAGTTCTTC.

This clonotype was observed once. V is TRBV11-2 and J is TRBJ1-6; D possibly corresponds to TRBD1 (5 bases). V dropped 5 bases and J dropped 0 bases, with 17 bases sitting between them. In germline, CDR1 is SGHAT, CDR2 FQNNGV. CDR3 length: 18 amino acids. CDR3 loop: CASSPRRGESSYNSPLHF. Here the CDR3 DNA reads TGTGCCAGCAGCCCGAGAAGAGGGGAAAGCTCCTATAATTCACCCCTCCACTTT.

With regard to this clonotype: The junction shows a germline mismatch at one end, possibly a read error. In DNA form, the CDR3 reads TGTGCCAGCAGTTACTCCGACATGGGAGCAGGGAGGTCATGGCCCCAGCACTTT. Its protein is CASSYSDMGAGRSWPQHF. V gene TRBV6-6 combines with J gene TRBJ1-5; maybe TRBD1 (5 bases). The length of the CDR3 is 18 residues. The germline gives CDR1 MNHNY, CDR2 SVGAGI (reference sequence).

On this clonotype itself: A read error may account for a junction end that differs from germline. The rearrangement links TRBV10-1 to TRBJ2-1; 8 bases agree with TRBD2. The CDR3 sequence is 14 residues long. Germline V gene data show CDR1 as WNHNN and CDR2 as SYGVQD (reference sequence). The CDR3: CTSSLLRGGFEQFF. CDR3 nucleotides: TGCACCAGCAGCCTCCTCCGGGGGGGCTTTGAGCAGTTCTTC.

This clonotype was observed a few times. The rearrangement links TRBV12-3 or TRBV12-4 to TRBJ2-2; 9 nucleotides align to TRBD2. V was pared by 3 bases and J by 5 bases, with 4 bases of the junction left unmatched. This CDR3 comprises 15 residues. The CDR3 protein is CASSLASGMTGELFF. The CDR3 coding sequence is TGTGCCAGCAGTTTGGCTAGCGGGATGACCGGGGAGCTGTTTTTT.

Worth noting for this clonotype: A read error may produce the germline difference seen at one junction end. The CDR3 DNA sequence: TGTGCCATCATCAGGGGACTAGCGGGAGACGGAGAGACCCAATACTTC. Translated, it gives CAIIRGLAGDGETQYF. This chain links TRBV10-3 with TRBJ2-5; 14 nucleotides agree with TRBD2. This CDR3 is 16 amino acids long. In germline, CDR1 is ENHRY, CDR2 SYGVKD.

On this clonotype: The junction does not match germline at one end; this may be a read error. V is TRBV4-2 and J is TRBJ2-7, with D maybe TRBD2 (6 bases). The germline V gene has CDR1 LGHNA and CDR2 YNFKEQ. The CDR3 is made up of 17 amino acids. As DNA, the CDR3 is TGTGCCTGCAGCCCACCTATCGTGGGGGGAGTCGGTTACGAGCAGTACTTC. Amino acids: CACSPPIVGGVGYEQYF.

Remarks on this clonotype: Lacking the conserved final phenylalanine or tryptophan, this CDR3 likely reflects a read error. The limits of the CDR3 on the DNA are not certain, so only TCRdb's listed CDR3 is given. This chain's CDR3 is CASSLTIVTESFC. The chain is built from TRBV12-3 or TRBV12-4 and TRBJ1-1. The CDR3 spans 13 residues, counting both ends.

On this clonotype itself: A much larger clone lies a single base off, so this may be a read error. The rearrangement uses TRBV12-3 or TRBV12-4 and TRBJ2-7; TRBD2 matches 7 bases. V dropped 3 bases and J dropped 1; count of bases not matched to a gene: 12. The CDR3 contains 17 residues. The CDR3 loop is CASSFWGGVVGSYEQYF. The CDR3 DNA follows: TGTGCCAGCAGTTTTTGGGGGGGGGTGGTCGGGTCCTACGAGCAGTACTTC.

This clonotype was recorded once. One end of the junction is discordant with germline, which a read error may explain. This chain links TRBV11-3 with TRBJ2-1; possibly TRBD2 for D (7 bases). This CDR3 has 16 amino acids. Germline values: CDR1 SGHNT, CDR2 YENEEA. The DNA for the CDR3 is TGTGCCAGGAGACTAGATCCCACGGGGGGCAGGGGTGAGCAATTCTTC. Encoded protein: CARRLDPTGGRGEQFF.

The rearrangement links TRBV6-6 to TRBJ2-2; TRBD2 agrees at 9 bases. The V gene's germline CDR1 is MNHNY and CDR2 SVGAGI (reference sequence). Unmatched junction bases numbered 6, after V lost 6 bases and J lost 4 bases. CDR3 length: 15 residues. The CDR3 DNA is TGTGCCAGCAGCATTAGCGGGGGCCGCACCGGGGAGCTGTTTTTT. It is translated as CASSISGGRTGELFF.

This clonotype has only one observation. Relative to the germline gene, one junction end is altered; a read error may explain this. The gene calls are TRBV6-2 or TRBV6-3 and TRBJ2-1; TRBD1 or TRBD2 may be the D gene (5 bases each). The V gene's germline CDR1 is MNHEY and CDR2 SVGEGT. The CDR3 consists of 13 residues. CDR3 protein: CVRARGSYNEQLF. CDR3 DNA sequence: TGTGTCAGAGCTCGGGGCTCCTACAATGAGCAGTTATTC.

As concerns this clonotype: A read error may produce the germline difference seen at one junction end. The chain recombines TRBV11-3 with TRBJ2-3; D is ambiguous. This CDR3 region has 15 residues. Germline V lookup: CDR1 SGHNT, CDR2 YENEEA. CDR3 nucleotide sequence: TGTGCCAGCAGCCCAAGACAAGGAGCCAAAGATAAGCAGTATTTT. As protein: CASSPRQGAKDKQYF. Based on the CDR3 plus reference TRBV11-3 and TRBJ2-3, the full variable domain is EAGVVQSPRYKIIEKKQPVAFWCNPISGHNTLYWYLQNLGQGPELLIRYENEEAVDDSQLPKDRFSAERLKGVDSTLKIQPAELGDSAVYLCASSPRQGAKDKQYFGPGTRLTVL.

About this clonotype: The junction differs from germline at one of its ends, possibly a read error. This chain joins TRBV28 and TRBJ2-3; possibly TRBD2 for D (5 bases). Looked up from germline, CDR1 is MDHEN and CDR2 is SYDVKM. CDR3 length equals 16 residues. The CDR3 region is CASNFSSGRGTDMQYF. The CDR3 nucleotides are TGTGCCAGCAATTTCTCCAGTGGGAGAGGAACAGATATGCAGTATTTT.

The rearrangement links TRBV29-1 to TRBJ2-5; tentatively, D is TRBD1 (6 bases). Deletions cut 7 bases from V and 5 bases from J, with 26 bases between. Looked up from germline, CDR1 is SQVTM and CDR2 is ANQGSEA. This CDR3 spans 16 amino acids. The DNA of the CDR3 is TGCAGCGCCGAGCCCTACTTCCAGACAGGTCTTGAGACCCAGTACTTC. Translation gives CSAEPYFQTGLETQYF.

To note about this clonotype: The junction differs from germline at one of its ends, possibly a read error. This chain joins TRBV5-1 and TRBJ2-1; D unresolved. Germline CDR1 reads SGHRS; CDR2 reads YFSETQ. The CDR3 runs 14 residues. The CDR3 here is CASSSCALPDEQFF. CDR3 DNA: TGCGCCAGCAGCTCATGCGCCTTACCCGATGAGCAGTTCTTT.

This clonotype was recorded at least ten times. The chain links TRBV14 to TRBJ2-7; maybe TRBD1 (5 bases). CDR1 is SGHDN and CDR2 is FVKESK in the germline V gene. This CDR3 region has 14 residues. V was pared by 2 bases and J by 6 bases, with 14 bases between. The CDR3 nucleotides are TGTGCCAGCAGCCAACAGACTCAGGGTCTCGAGCAGTACTTC. It specifies CASSQQTQGLEQYF.